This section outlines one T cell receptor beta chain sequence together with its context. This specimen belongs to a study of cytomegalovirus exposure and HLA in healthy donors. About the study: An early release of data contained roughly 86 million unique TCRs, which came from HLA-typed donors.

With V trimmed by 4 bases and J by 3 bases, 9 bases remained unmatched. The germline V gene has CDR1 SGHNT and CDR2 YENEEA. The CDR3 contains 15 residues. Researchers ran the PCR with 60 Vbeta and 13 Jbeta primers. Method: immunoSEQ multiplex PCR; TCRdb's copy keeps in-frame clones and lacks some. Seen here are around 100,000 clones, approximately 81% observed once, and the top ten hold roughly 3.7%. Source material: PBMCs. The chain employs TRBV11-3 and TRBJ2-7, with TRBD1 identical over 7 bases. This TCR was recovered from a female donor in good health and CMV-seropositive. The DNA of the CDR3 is TGTGCCAGCAGCTCTAAACAGGGGAAGGACTACGAGCAGTACTTC. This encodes CASSSKQGKDYEQYF.